This entry lists 22 T cell receptor beta chains sequenced from one sample in a study of T cell changes during pregnancy in multiple sclerosis. Sequencing was performed with immunoSEQ multiplex PCR; in TCRdb, only in-frame clones are kept and a portion is missing. The table has tens of thousands of clones, 90% to 95% seen once. The sequencing used CD8+ T cells from peripheral blood mononuclear cells, collected after pregnancy. The receptors derive from a female donor with multiple sclerosis, enrolled in a pregnancy study.

The genes are TRBV5-5 and TRBJ1-1, with D maybe TRBD1 (5 bases). The CDR3 totals 14 residues. Between the trimmed V and J ends, which lost 6 bases and 3 bases, there was a span of 15 bases. In germline, CDR1 is SGHKS, CDR2 YYEKEE (reference sequence). The CDR3 loop is CASTPSWGYTEAFF. The CDR3 region has the DNA TGTGCCAGCACCCCCTCATGGGGCTACACTGAAGCTTTCTTT. Drawing the rest from reference TRBV5-5 and TRBJ1-1, the complete variable domain is DAGVTQSPTHLIKTRGQQVTLRCSPISGHKSVSWYQQVLGQGPQFIFQYYEKEERGRGNFPDRFSARQFPNYSSELNVNALLLGDSALYLCASTPSWGYTEAFFGQGTRLTVV.

The chain is built from TRBV7-8 and TRBJ2-2; no definite D call. This CDR3 has 14 residues. Trimming cost V 5 bases and J 4 bases, with 11 bases left between them. In germline, CDR1 is SGHVS, CDR2 FQNEAQ. The CDR3 region is CASSLRQFTGELFF. The CDR3 DNA is TGTGCCAGCAGCCTAAGACAATTCACCGGGGAGCTGTTTTTT. Drawing the rest from reference TRBV7-8 and TRBJ2-2, the complete variable domain is GAGVSQSPRYKVAKRGQDVALRCDPISGHVSLFWYQQALGQGPEFLTYFQNEAQLDKSGLPSDRFFAERPEGSVSTLKIQRTQQEDSAVYLCASSLRQFTGELFFGEGSRLTVL.

J is TRBJ2-7 and V is TRBV7-9; TRBD1 might be the D (6 bases). The V end lost 5 bases, the J end lost 5 bases, and 13 bases lay between the germline ends. There are 13 residues in the CDR3. From germline, CDR1 is SEHNR and CDR2 FQNEAQ (reference sequence). The CDR3 here is CASSHRDRHEQYF. The CDR3 region has the DNA TGTGCCAGCAGCCACAGGGATCGACACGAGCAGTACTTC.

This chain links TRBV18 with TRBJ1-5, with D unresolved. The CDR3 spans 13 residues. Trimming cost V 0 bases and J 9 bases, with 9 bases left between them. In germline, CDR1 is KGHSH, CDR2 LQKENI. The CDR3 spells CASSPPEEGPQHF. The CDR3 DNA reads as TGTGCCAGCTCACCACCCGAGGAGGGGCCCCAGCATTTT.

This chain connects TRBV27 to TRBJ2-7, with 10 bases fitting TRBD1. Trimming took 0 bases from V and 4 from J; bases not matched to a gene: 12. The CDR3 runs 18 residues. CDR1 MNHEY and CDR2 SMNVEV come from the germline V gene (reference sequence). This chain's CDR3 is CASSLSFSPGQGIYEQYF. CDR3 nucleotide sequence: TGTGCCAGCAGTTTATCGTTCAGTCCGGGACAGGGGATTTACGAGCAGTACTTC.

The chain recombines TRBV10-2 with TRBJ2-3, with 10 bases fitting TRBD2. V gave up 6 bases and J gave up 2 bases; unmatched junction bases: 2. The CDR3 is made up of 14 amino acids. Germline values: CDR1 WSHSY, CDR2 SAAADI. The CDR3 coding sequence is TGCGCCAGCAGAACTAGCGGGACCACAGATACGCAGTATTTT. Protein product: CASRTSGTTDTQYF.

The chain couples TRBV7-9 to TRBJ2-1; TRBD2 aligns across 10 bases. There are 14 residues in the CDR3. The junction had 5 bases not matched to a gene; V was cut back by 5 bases and J by 7 bases. Looked up from germline, CDR1 is SEHNR and CDR2 is FQNEAQ (reference sequence). CDR3 nucleotide sequence: TGTGCCAGCAGCATTAGCGGGGGGTGGAATGAGCAGTTCTTC. It codes for CASSISGGWNEQFF.

J is TRBJ2-7 and V is TRBV11-2; 9 bases are shared with TRBD1. Per germline, CDR1 SGHAT and CDR2 FQNNGV. The CDR3 is 14 residues long. V lost 5 bases and J lost 4; bases outside the gene matches: 6. The CDR3 nucleotides read TGTGCCAGCAGCCTTGGACAGGGGTGGTACGAGCAGTACTTC. Its protein product is CASSLGQGWYEQYF. The complete variable domain, with remaining parts taken from reference TRBV11-2 and TRBJ2-7, reads EAGVAQSPRYKIIEKRQSVAFWCNPISGHATLYWYQQILGQGPKLLIQFQNNGVVDDSQLPKDRFSAERLKGVDSTLKIQPAKLEDSAVYLCASSLGQGWYEQYFGPGTRLTVT.

The chain is built from TRBV5-1 and TRBJ2-3; TRBD1 matches 8 bases. CDR3 length: 15 residues. CDR1 is SGHRS, CDR2 YFSETQ, per germline. Germline trimming cut 1 base from V and 0 bases from J; bases unmatched to any gene: 1. The CDR3 DNA is TGCGCCAGCAGCTTGTGGACAGGGAGCACAGATACGCAGTATTTT. Residues: CASSLWTGSTDTQYF.

This chain links TRBV30 with TRBJ2-5; TRBD2 might be the D (5 bases). The germline CDR1 and CDR2 sequences are GTSNPN and SVGIG (reference sequence). The CDR3 runs 11 residues. With 5 bases removed from V and 9 bases from J, the gap between germline ends came to 13 bases. The CDR3 region has the DNA TGTGCCTGGGACCCGGGCGGGCCCCAGTACTTC. It translates to CAWDPGGPQYF.

The chain combines TRBV19 with TRBJ1-1; unclear D gene. From germline, CDR1 is LNHDA and CDR2 SQIVND (reference sequence). Trimming cost V 9 bases and J 8 bases, with 10 bases left between them. The CDR3 extends over 10 amino acids. The CDR3 protein is CASRGQEAFF. The CDR3 bases are TGTGCCAGCCGAGGGCAGGAAGCTTTCTTT. Supplemented by reference TRBV19 and TRBJ1-1, the full variable domain reads DGGITQSPKYLFRKEGQNVTLSCEQNLNHDAMYWYRQDPGQGLRLIYYSQIVNDFQKGDIAEGYSVSREKKESFPLTVTSAQKNPTAFYLCASRGQEAFFGQGTRLTVV.

The chain couples TRBV27 to TRBJ1-1; D is ambiguous. This CDR3 region has 13 residues. Per germline, CDR1 MNHEY and CDR2 SMNVEV (reference sequence). With 3 bases removed from V and 4 bases from J, the gap between germline ends came to 9 bases. DNA for the CDR3: TGTGCCAGCAGTTTTAGGAGGAGCACTGAAGCTTTCTTT. It specifies CASSFRRSTEAFF.

This clone was counted a single time. The CDR3 reads CATSFGVNTEAFF. The CDR3 region has the DNA TGTGCCACCTCCTTCGGGGTGAACACTGAAGCTTTCTTT. V is TRBV15 and J is TRBJ1-1; D is unresolved. V lost 8 bases to trimming and J lost 0 bases, with 10 bases between them. Germline values: CDR1 LNHNV, CDR2 YYDKDF (reference sequence). The CDR3 has 13 amino acids.

The chain couples TRBV7-6 to TRBJ2-7, with a tentative D call TRBD1 (7 bases). V was cut by 5 bases and J by 2 bases, with 13 bases left in between. Germline V gene lookup returns CDR1 SGHVS and CDR2 FNYEAQ. The CDR3 consists of 14 residues. In DNA form, the CDR3 reads TGTGCCAGCAGCCTTGGGGGGACAGCCTACGAGCAGTACTTC. It codes for CASSLGGTAYEQYF. Combining the CDR3 with reference TRBV7-6 and TRBJ2-7 gives the whole variable domain GAGVSQSPRYKVTKRGQDVALRCDPISGHVSLYWYRQALGQGPEFLTYFNYEAQQDKSGLPNDRFSAERPEGSISTLTIQRTEQRDSAMYRCASSLGGTAYEQYFGPGTRLTVT.

This clone was recorded once. The gene calls are TRBV28 and TRBJ2-7; D is uncertain. Germline V gene sequence: CDR1 MDHEN, CDR2 SYDVKM. The CDR3 covers 11 residues. Trimming left V 4 bases short and J 1 base short, with 2 bases between. CDR3 loop: CASSSSYEQYF. The CDR3 DNA reads as TGTGCCAGCAGTTCTTCCTACGAGCAGTACTTC.

J is TRBJ1-5 and V is TRBV7-2; 7 bases are shared with TRBD1. V dropped 5 bases and J dropped 6; count of bases not matched to a gene: 7. CDR1 SGHTA and CDR2 FQGNSA come from the germline V gene. This CDR3 region has 14 residues. The CDR3 here is CASSPTTGPQPQHF. The CDR3, as DNA: TGTGCCAGCAGCCCAACGACAGGGCCTCAGCCCCAGCATTTT.

The gene calls are TRBV13 and TRBJ2-7; TRBD1 is a possible D gene (5 bases). In germline, CDR1 is PRHDT, CDR2 FYEKMQ (reference sequence). V lost 0 bases, J lost 3 bases, and 6 bases lay in between. The length of the CDR3 is 13 residues. CDR3 nucleotides: TGTGCCAGCAGCTTAGGAGACAGCTACGAGCAGTACTTC. Translating gives CASSLGDSYEQYF. Filled out from reference TRBV13 and TRBJ2-7, the complete variable domain reads AAGVIQSPRHLIKEKRETATLKCYPIPRHDTVYWYQQGPGQDPQFLISFYEKMQSDKGSIPDRFSAQQFSDYHSELNMSSLELGDSALYFCASSLGDSYEQYFGPGTRLTVT.

The chain links TRBV6-4 to TRBJ2-1, with 11 positions matching TRBD2. In germline, CDR1 is MRHNA, CDR2 SNTAGT. The CDR3 has 14 amino acids. V trimming: 2 bases; J trimming: 6 bases; junction bases outside the gene matches: 0. CDR3 in amino acids: CASSDGTSGNEQFF. The CDR3 DNA sequence: TGTGCCAGCAGTGACGGGACTAGCGGCAATGAGCAGTTCTTC.

The J gene is TRBJ1-1, the V gene TRBV27; 12 bases line up with TRBD1. CDR3 length: 14 residues. Losses at the gene ends were 4 bases for V and 8 bases for J; bases not matched to a gene: 5. Germline CDR1 is MNHEY and CDR2 is SMNVEV (reference sequence). CDR3 amino acids: CASSSGQGAIEAFF. CDR3 sequence (DNA): TGTGCCAGCAGTTCGGGACAGGGGGCTATAGAAGCTTTCTTT.

This chain uses TRBV7-9 with TRBJ1-1; no firm D call. Germline-derived CDR1 and CDR2 are SEHNR and FQNEAQ (reference sequence). The CDR3 is 15 amino acids. Trimming removed 2 bases at V and 3 bases at J, with 13 bases between. In DNA form, the CDR3 reads TGTGCCAGCAGCTTAACCCGACGACTAGACACTGAAGCTTTCTTT. Translated: CASSLTRRLDTEAFF. The full variable domain, with the rest looked up from reference TRBV7-9 and TRBJ1-1, is DTGVSQNPRHKITKRGQNVTFRCDPISEHNRLYWYRQTLGQGPEFLTYFQNEAQLEKSRLLSDRFSAERPKGSFSTLEIQRTEQGDSAMYLCASSLTRRLDTEAFFGQGTRLTVV.

The J gene is TRBJ2-7, the V gene TRBV7-8, with 9 bases matching TRBD1. Germline CDR1 and CDR2: SGHVS and FQNEAQ. Losses at the gene ends were 4 bases for V and 6 bases for J; bases not matched to a gene: 7. CDR3 length: 14 residues. CDR3 sequence (DNA): TGTGCCAGCAGCTCCGGGACAGGGCTCTCCGAGCAGTACTTC. This translates into CASSSGTGLSEQYF.

This chain joins TRBV10-3 and TRBJ2-3; 11 nucleotides align to TRBD2. The CDR3 is made up of 16 amino acids. Germline V gene sequence: CDR1 ENHRY, CDR2 SYGVKD. V gave up 3 bases and J gave up 3 bases; unmatched junction bases: 5. In DNA, the CDR3 is TGTGCCATCAGTGAAATAGCGGGAGGGCAAACAGATACGCAGTATTTT. This encodes CAISEIAGGQTDTQYF.